The 5 T cell receptor beta chains reported below all come from one sample, sequenced in a study of low-dose radiotherapy and immunotherapy resistance in tumors. cDNA synthesis used a TRAV/TRBV-specific primer set for both chains. TCRs were amplified for about 18 PCR cycles with a constant-region primer and V-primer adapter. Using its own MiXCR run on the reads, TCRdb lists one record per CDR3 protein. Of more than 85,000 distinct CDR3 sequences listed, 8% to 10% are singletons. Time point given: before trial treatment. The sample in question was PBMCs, obtained before treatment. Receptors were obtained from a male donor with prostate cancer.

Many counts were recorded for this clonotype. The gene calls are TRBV28 and TRBJ2-3; D call uncertain. The CDR3 is made up of 11 amino acids. Trimming removed 3 bases from V and 3 bases from J, with 1 base in between. The germline CDR1 and CDR2 sequences are MDHEN and SYDVKM. CDR3 in DNA: TGTGCCAGCAGTTTGACAGATACGCAGTATTTT. Its protein is CASSLTDTQYF.

This clonotype was counted at least ten times. This chain links TRBV27 with TRBJ1-1; no reliable D call. CDR1 is MNHEY and CDR2 is SMNVEV in the germline V gene (reference sequence). The CDR3 sequence is 14 residues long. The V gene lost 3 bases and the J gene lost 0 bases, with 8 bases spanning the gap. The CDR3 DNA reads as TGTGCCAGCAGTTTCAACGGCATGAACACTGAAGCTTTCTTT. This sequence encodes CASSFNGMNTEAFF.

Ten or more counts support this clonotype. This chain joins TRBV24-1 and TRBJ2-1; 8 bases fit TRBD2. CDR1 and CDR2 from the germline V gene are KGHDR and SFDVKD. Losses at the gene ends were 6 bases for V and 11 bases for J; bases not matched to a gene: 14. CDR3 length: 15 residues. CDR3 coding DNA: TGTGCCACCAGTCAAACCGGGACTAGAGGGAATAAGCAGTTCTTC. This gives the protein CATSQTGTRGNKQFF.

This clonotype was counted many times. This chain connects TRBV20-1 to TRBJ1-3; weak D call: TRBD1 (5 bases). Trimming left V 3 bases short and J 1 base short, with 7 bases between. Germline V CDR1 and CDR2: DFQATT, SNEGSKA (reference sequence). This CDR3 contains 13 residues. The CDR3: CSARGGSGNTIYF. The CDR3 region has the DNA TGCAGTGCTAGGGGGGGATCTGGAAACACCATATATTTT.

This clonotype was picked up a small number of times. The DNA is omitted, as the CDR3 cannot be located on it reliably, and the CDR3 follows TCRdb's listing. V gene TRBV4-3 combines with J gene TRBJ2-2. CDR1 LGHNA and CDR2 YSLEER come from the germline V gene. The CDR3 length is 17 residues, termini included. CDR3 loop: CASSPESSSNTGELFFF.